A selection of T cell receptor beta chains follows, all from one sample in a study of T cell changes during pregnancy in multiple sclerosis. Using immunoSEQ multiplex PCR, the repertoire was profiled, and TCRdb retains in-frame clones only, with some absent. The sample has tens of thousands of clones; around four fifths are singletons. Sequenced material: CD8+ T cells from peripheral blood mononuclear cells, taken in the first trimester of pregnancy. Source of these receptors: a female donor in good health, enrolled as a control in a pregnancy study. The CDR3 runs from the conserved cysteine through the conserved F or W. A D gene is named only where the DNA matches it firmly. Clone size is stated in some rows and not others, as once, few, many or a class when expanded.

clone_size,cdr3_length,j_call,d_call,v_call,cdr3_nt,cdr3_aa
few,15,TRBJ1-2,-,TRBV6-1,TGTGCCAGCAGTGAACTGGCCGGAGCTAACTATGGCTACACCTTC,CASSELAGANYGYTF
-,14,TRBJ2-3,TRBD2,TRBV4-3,TGCGCCAGCAGCCATTCGGGACTATCAGATACGCAGTATTTT,CASSHSGLSDTQYF
-,16,TRBJ2-5,TRBD1,TRBV7-9,TGTGCCAGCAGCCCCGTGAAAGGGGACAGGGCTGAGACCCAGTACTTC,CASSPVKGDRAETQYF
-,15,TRBJ1-4,-,TRBV9,TGTGCCAGCAGCGTAGGCGGGGGCCAAAATGAAAAACTGTTTTTT,CASSVGGGQNEKLFF
-,12,TRBJ2-2,-,TRBV27,TGTGCCAGCAGTCGGGGTACCGGGGAGCTGTTTTTT,CASSRGTGELFF
-,13,TRBJ1-2,-,TRBV6-5,TGTGCCACCCGGCAGGGGAGGGACTATGGCTACACCTTC,CATRQGRDYGYTF
-,15,TRBJ1-4,-,TRBV9,TGTGCCAGCAGCGTAGAGGGGACACGGGATGAAAAACTGTTTTTT,CASSVEGTRDEKLFF
-,14,TRBJ1-2,TRBD1,TRBV7-3,TGTGCCAGCAGCCCAGGGGGCCAGGGAAATGGCTACACCTTC,CASSPGGQGNGYTF
-,13,TRBJ1-2,TRBD1,TRBV2,TGTGCCAGCAAACTGACAGGGACGTATGGCTACACCTTC,CASKLTGTYGYTF
-,15,TRBJ2-1,TRBD1,TRBV11-3,TGTGCCAGCAGCTTAGTCCCGGGACAGGGTACGGAGCAGTTCTTC,CASSLVPGQGTEQFF
-,16,TRBJ1-4,-,TRBV2,TGTGCCAGCAGTGAATGGGACACTAAGGAAAATGAAAAACTGTTTTTT,CASSEWDTKENEKLFF
many,15,TRBJ2-6,-,TRBV4-2,TGTGCCAGCAGCCCTTCCGAGTCTGGGGCCAACGTCCTGACTTTC,CASSPSESGANVLTF
-,14,TRBJ1-1,-,TRBV19,TGTGCCAGTACCCCCCGAGACTTATACACTGAAGCTTTCTTT,CASTPRDLYTEAFF
-,14,TRBJ2-3,-,TRBV4-1,TGCGCCAGCAGCCAAATTCTTTTCACAGATACGCAGTATTTT,CASSQILFTDTQYF
many,16,TRBJ2-1,TRBD1,TRBV15,TGTGCCACCAGCAGACTCCGAGGACAGGGAGTCAATGAGCAGTTCTTC,CATSRLRGQGVNEQFF
-,16,TRBJ2-1,TRBD1,TRBV7-9,TGTGCCAGCAGCTCCGGGACAGGGGGCAGGCACAATGAGCAGTTCTTC,CASSSGTGGRHNEQFF
many,18,TRBJ2-7,TRBD2,TRBV4-2,TGTGCCAGCAGCGCGGGGGGATCTCTAGAACCAATTTCCTACGAGCAGTACTTC,CASSAGGSLEPISYEQYF
-,13,TRBJ1-4,-,TRBV10-3,TGTGCCATCAGTGGCAGGACTAATGAAAAACTGTTTTTT,CAISGRTNEKLFF
-,12,TRBJ1-2,-,TRBV10-3,TGTGCCATCATGGGGGAGGACTATGGCTACACCTTC,CAIMGEDYGYTF
-,13,TRBJ2-3,-,TRBV28,TGTGCCAGCAGGGTGGCTAGCACAGATACGCAGTATTTT,CASRVASTDTQYF
-,18,TRBJ2-1,-,TRBV13,TGTGCCAGCAGCGGACAGGCGGGTGGCGGGGGGCCCTACAATGAGCAGTTCTTC,CASSGQAGGGGPYNEQFF
-,13,TRBJ1-1,-,TRBV2,TGTGCCAGCACGGGGGGGGGCCTCACTGAAGCTTTCTTT,CASTGGGLTEAFF
-,14,TRBJ1-1,TRBD1,TRBV15,TGTGCCACCAGTCCCACAGGGGGCTTGGCTGAAGCTTTCTTT,CATSPTGGLAEAFF
-,16,TRBJ1-3,-,TRBV18,TGTGCCAGCTCACCACTCTCAGGGCGCGATGGAAACACCATATATTTT,CASSPLSGRDGNTIYF
many,14,TRBJ1-1,-,TRBV5-4,TGTGCCAGCAGCTTGGTTCTCGGGGAAACTGAAGCTTTCTTT,CASSLVLGETEAFF
-,15,TRBJ1-5,TRBD1,TRBV13,TGTGCCAGCAGCTCGGGACAGATCAGCAATCAGCCCCAGCATTTT,CASSSGQISNQPQHF
-,14,TRBJ2-7,-,TRBV10-3,TGTGCCATCAGTGAGAGTGGGGGGGCGAGCGAGCAGTACTTC,CAISESGGASEQYF
-,15,TRBJ1-1,TRBD1,TRBV7-3,TGTGCCAGCAGCTCGAGGGGGACAGGGAACACTGAAGCTTTCTTT,CASSSRGTGNTEAFF
-,13,TRBJ1-1,TRBD1,TRBV27,TGTGCCAGCATGGGGACCAGGGGGACTGAAGCTTTCTTT,CASMGTRGTEAFF
-,13,TRBJ2-7,-,TRBV7-2,TGTGCCAGCAGCTTAAATCCCGGGGACGAGCAGTACTTC,CASSLNPGDEQYF
-,15,TRBJ1-5,-,TRBV27,TGTGCCAGCACTAAGGACGGGGATAGCAATCAGCCCCAGCATTTT,CASTKDGDSNQPQHF
-,15,TRBJ2-1,-,TRBV6-4,TGTGCCAGCAGCGGGGGATCCGGGGGTTCCGGTGAGCAGTTCTTC,CASSGGSGGSGEQFF
-,20,TRBJ2-3,TRBD2,TRBV13,TGTGCCAGCAGCTCCCGTCTGACTAGCGGGTTATCTACTAGCACAGATACGCAGTATTTT,CASSSRLTSGLSTSTDTQYF
-,13,TRBJ2-2,TRBD1,TRBV5-6,TGTGCCAGCAGCTTGGGGGACAGCGGGGAGCTGTTTTTT,CASSLGDSGELFF
-,16,TRBJ2-1,TRBD2,TRBV6-4,TGTGCCAGCAGTGACACTAGCGGAAGATCCTACAATGAGCAGTTCTTC,CASSDTSGRSYNEQFF
-,15,TRBJ2-1,TRBD2,TRBV7-6,TGTGCCAGCAGCTTCGCGGGGGGGCCTTACAATGAGCAGTTCTTC,CASSFAGGPYNEQFF
-,12,TRBJ2-7,-,TRBV7-2,TGTGCCAGCAGCCTCCGCTCCTACGAGCAGTACTTC,CASSLRSYEQYF
-,15,TRBJ1-6,TRBD1,TRBV6-4,TGTGCCAGCAGGCTCGACAGGGAGAGAAATTCACCCCTCCACTTT,CASRLDRERNSPLHF
-,17,TRBJ2-5,TRBD2,TRBV7-6,TGTGCCAGCAGCCCGGGGACTAGCGGGGGGGGGCAAGAGACCCAGTACTTC,CASSPGTSGGGQETQYF
-,16,TRBJ1-4,TRBD1,TRBV6-4,TGTGCCAGCAGTGAATCTTCGACAGGGGGAAATGAAAAACTGTTTTTT,CASSESSTGGNEKLFF
-,15,TRBJ2-2,TRBD1,TRBV6-5,TGTGCCAGCAGTTACGGACAGGAAAACACCGGGGAGCTGTTTTTT,CASSYGQENTGELFF
-,17,TRBJ1-3,TRBD1,TRBV4-1,TGCGCCAGCAGCCAAGGGACAGGGGGCGGCTCTGGAAACACCATATATTTT,CASSQGTGGGSGNTIYF
-,15,TRBJ2-7,TRBD1,TRBV7-7,TGTGCCAGCAGCCAAATGGACAGGGGGCAAAACGAGCAGTACTTC,CASSQMDRGQNEQYF
-,17,TRBJ2-6,-,TRBV19,TGTGCCAGTAGTTCACAGGGGACTTTGTCTGGGGCCAACGTCCTGACTTTC,CASSSQGTLSGANVLTF
-,16,TRBJ2-1,TRBD2,TRBV30,TGTGCCTACACTCTTATAGCGGGGGGGTTCTACAATGAGCAGTTCTTC,CAYTLIAGGFYNEQFF
-,13,TRBJ1-5,-,TRBV6-4,TGTGCCAGCTCGCCAGGAGAGGGTCAGCCCCAGCATTTT,CASSPGEGQPQHF
-,14,TRBJ2-3,-,TRBV7-6,TGTGCCAGCAGCACCAGAGGACAGCCAGATACGCAGTATTTT,CASSTRGQPDTQYF
-,14,TRBJ1-6,-,TRBV9,TGTGCCAGCAGCCAGAGGGCGGCAGAATCACCCCTCCACTTT,CASSQRAAESPLHF
-,12,TRBJ2-7,TRBD1,TRBV29-1,TGCAGCGTTGAGCAGGGGGCGTACGAGCAGTACTTC,CSVEQGAYEQYF
-,16,TRBJ1-5,-,TRBV6-1,TGTGCCAGCAGTGATTGGGGGACTCATGGCAATCAGCCCCAGCATTTT,CASSDWGTHGNQPQHF
-,13,TRBJ2-2,TRBD1,TRBV2,TGTGCCAGCCGGGACAGGGCTACCGGGGAGCTGTTTTTT,CASRDRATGELFF
-,12,TRBJ1-2,-,TRBV7-9,TGTGCCAGCAGCTTAGGGGCCCTAGGCTACACCTTC,CASSLGALGYTF
-,17,TRBJ2-2,TRBD2,TRBV9,TGTGCCAGCACCGTGACTAGCGGGGCATCTAACACCGGGGAGCTGTTTTTT,CASTVTSGASNTGELFF
-,14,TRBJ2-1,-,TRBV15,TGTGCCACCAGCGCATGGGGACAATACAATGAGCAGTTCTTC,CATSAWGQYNEQFF
-,13,TRBJ1-5,-,TRBV6-5,TGTGCCAGCAGGATGACTAACAATCAGCCCCAGCATTTT,CASRMTNNQPQHF
-,18,TRBJ1-1,TRBD1,TRBV13,TGTGCCAGCAGCTCCCCCGTGGGGGGACAGGGGGCCCACGCCGAAGCTTTCTTT,CASSSPVGGQGAHAEAFF